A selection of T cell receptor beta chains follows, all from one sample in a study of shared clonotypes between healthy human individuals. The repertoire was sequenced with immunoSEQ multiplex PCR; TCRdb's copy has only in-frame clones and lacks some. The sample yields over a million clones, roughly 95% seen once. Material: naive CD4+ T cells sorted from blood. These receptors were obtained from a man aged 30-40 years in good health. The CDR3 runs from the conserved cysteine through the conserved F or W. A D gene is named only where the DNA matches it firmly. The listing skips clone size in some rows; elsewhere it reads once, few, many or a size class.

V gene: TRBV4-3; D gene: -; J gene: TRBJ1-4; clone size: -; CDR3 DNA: TGCGCCAGCAGCCAGTATCTTCCTGGGGGGCGGGATGAAAAACTGTTTTTT; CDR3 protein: CASSQYLPGGRDEKLFF
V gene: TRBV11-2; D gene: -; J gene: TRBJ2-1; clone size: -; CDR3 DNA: TGTGCCAGCAGCTTAGATTCTTCAAAGCATGAGCAGTTCTTC; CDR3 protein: CASSLDSSKHEQFF
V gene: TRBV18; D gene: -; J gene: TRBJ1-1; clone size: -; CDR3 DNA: TGTGCCAGCTCACCACTCGCGGCAGGGGTGTCCACTGAAGCTTTCTTT; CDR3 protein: CASSPLAAGVSTEAFF
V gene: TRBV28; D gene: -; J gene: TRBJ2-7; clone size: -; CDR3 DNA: TGTGCCAGCAGCCCGAGCGTAGGCGGATACGAGCAGTACTTC; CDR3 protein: CASSPSVGGYEQYF
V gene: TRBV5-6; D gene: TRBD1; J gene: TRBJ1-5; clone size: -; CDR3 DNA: TGTGCCAGCAGCCCCAGGACAGGTCGATATAGCAATCAGCCCCAGCATTTT; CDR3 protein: CASSPRTGRYSNQPQHF
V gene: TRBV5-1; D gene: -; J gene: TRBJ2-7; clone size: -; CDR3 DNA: TGCGCCAGCAGCTTTAAGGACCTAGATCGCTACGAGCAGTACTTC; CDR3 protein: CASSFKDLDRYEQYF
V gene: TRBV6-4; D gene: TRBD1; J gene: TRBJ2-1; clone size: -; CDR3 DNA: TGTGCCAGCAGTGACTCGACAGGGTACAATGAGCAGTTCTTC; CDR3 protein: CASSDSTGYNEQFF
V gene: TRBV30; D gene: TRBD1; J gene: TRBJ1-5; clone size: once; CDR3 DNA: TGTGCCTGGAGTGGCGGGACAGGCAATCAGCCCCAGCATTTT; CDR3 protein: CAWSGGTGNQPQHF
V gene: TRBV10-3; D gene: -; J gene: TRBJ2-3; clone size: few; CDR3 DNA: TGTGCCATCAGCGGGAGTGGCACAGATACGCAGTATTTT; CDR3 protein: CAISGSGTDTQYF
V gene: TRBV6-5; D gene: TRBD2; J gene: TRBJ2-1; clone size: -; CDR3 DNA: TGTGCCAGCAGTTACTCGGCGCTGACTAGCGGAAATGAGCAGTTCTTC; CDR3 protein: CASSYSALTSGNEQFF
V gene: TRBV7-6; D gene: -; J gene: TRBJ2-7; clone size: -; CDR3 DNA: TGTGCCAGCAGCTTACAGGTCAGGTTTGGTGAGCAGTACTTC; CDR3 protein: CASSLQVRFGEQYF
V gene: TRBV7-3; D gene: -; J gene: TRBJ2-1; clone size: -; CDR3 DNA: TGTGCCAGCAGCTTAAGGGGGGACAGTTGGGGCAATGAGCAGTTCTTC; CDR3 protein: CASSLRGDSWGNEQFF
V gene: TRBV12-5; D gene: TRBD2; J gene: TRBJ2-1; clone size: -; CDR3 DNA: TGTGCTAGTGGTTTGGTACTTTCCGGGAGGGCCCACAATGAGCAGTTCTTC; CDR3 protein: CASGLVLSGRAHNEQFF
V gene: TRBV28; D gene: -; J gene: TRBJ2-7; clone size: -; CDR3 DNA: TGTGCCAGCAGTTTCCCCCTCGGACAGTCCTACGAGCAGTACTTC; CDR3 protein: CASSFPLGQSYEQYF
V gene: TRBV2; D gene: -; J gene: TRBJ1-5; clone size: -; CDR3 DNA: TGTGCCAGCAGTTATACTTTGGGGAATCAGCCCCAGCATTTT; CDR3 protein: CASSYTLGNQPQHF
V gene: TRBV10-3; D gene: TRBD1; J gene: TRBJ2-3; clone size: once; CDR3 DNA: TGTGCCATCAGTGAGGACAGGGGGTATGCAGATACGCAGTATTTT; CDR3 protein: CAISEDRGYADTQYF
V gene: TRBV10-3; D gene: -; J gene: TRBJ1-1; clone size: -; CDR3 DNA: TGTGCCATCAGTGCCAAAATGAACACTGAAGCTTTCTTT; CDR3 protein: CAISAKMNTEAFF
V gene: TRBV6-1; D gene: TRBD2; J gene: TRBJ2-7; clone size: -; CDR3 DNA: TGTGCCAGCAGTGAAGCCCTGGGACTAGCGCCGCCCTACGAGCAGTACTTC; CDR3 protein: CASSEALGLAPPYEQYF
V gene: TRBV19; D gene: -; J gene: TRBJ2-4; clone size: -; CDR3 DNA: TGTGCCAGTAGTATTACCGCGGGGCAAAACATTCAGTACTTC; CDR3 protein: CASSITAGQNIQYF
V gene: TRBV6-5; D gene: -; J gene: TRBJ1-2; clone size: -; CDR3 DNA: TGTGCCAGCAGATGGGGCCGCGGCTATGGCTACACCTTC; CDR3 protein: CASRWGRGYGYTF
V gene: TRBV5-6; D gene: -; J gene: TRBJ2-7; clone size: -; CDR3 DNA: TGTGCCAGCAGCTTGGCCGGGGGTAAGGGGGACTTC; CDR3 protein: CASSLAGGKGDF
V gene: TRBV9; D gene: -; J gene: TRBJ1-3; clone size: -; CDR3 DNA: TGTGCCAGCAGTCAGGGAGGCTCTGGAAACACCATATATTTT; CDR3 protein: CASSQGGSGNTIYF
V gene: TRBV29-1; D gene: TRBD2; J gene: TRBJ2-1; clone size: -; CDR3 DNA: TGCAGCGTTGGGACTAGCGGGAGGGCCAATGAGCAGTTCTTC; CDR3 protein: CSVGTSGRANEQFF
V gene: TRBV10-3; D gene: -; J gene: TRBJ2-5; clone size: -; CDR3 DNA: TGTGCCATCAGTTCAGGTGGGGAGACCCAGTACTTC; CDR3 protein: CAISSGGETQYF
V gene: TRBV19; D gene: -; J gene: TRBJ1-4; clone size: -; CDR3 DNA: TGTGCCAGTAGCCGATCAAGAGGTAGTGAAAAACTGTTTTTT; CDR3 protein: CASSRSRGSEKLFF
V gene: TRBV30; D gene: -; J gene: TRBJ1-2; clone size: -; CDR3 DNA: TGCGCCCAATGGGAGGGAGGTCTAGGCTACACCTTC; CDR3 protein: CAQWEGGLGYTF
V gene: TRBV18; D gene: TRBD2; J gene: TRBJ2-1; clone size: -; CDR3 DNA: TGTGCCAGCTCACCACGGCTAGCGGGGGCCTACAATGAGCAGTTCTTC; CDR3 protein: CASSPRLAGAYNEQFF
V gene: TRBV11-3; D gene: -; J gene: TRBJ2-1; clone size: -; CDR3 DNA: TGTGCCAGCAGCTTAGGGGCGCAGGAAAAGGGGGAGCAGTTCTTC; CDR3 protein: CASSLGAQEKGEQFF
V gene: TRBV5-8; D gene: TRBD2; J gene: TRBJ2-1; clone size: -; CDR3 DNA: TGTGCCAGCAGCTCGGCCGGGAGGGCCCAAAATGAGCAGTTCTTC; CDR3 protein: CASSSAGRAQNEQFF